The source of this T cell receptor beta chain is a study of T cells in Graves' hyperthyroidism and ophthalmopathy. General observations from the study: Most clonotypes that expanded in the thyroid above 0.001 also showed up in blood.

Per germline, CDR1 SGHRS and CDR2 YFSETQ. The CDR3 has 13 residues. V dropped 4 bases and J dropped 5 bases, with 7 bases sitting between them. This clonotype was observed at least ten times. Its antigen is unknown. Aged 18 to 65, the patients had hyperthyroidism that was newly diagnosed and had lasted under 2 months. From RNA transcripts, TCR beta CDR3 regions were amplified. HTBI primers were employed in a first-round RT-PCR of the TCR CDR3. TCRdb ran MiXCR on the multiplex PCR reads and lists one entry per CDR3 protein. The sample yields roughly 380,000 distinct CDR3 sequences, approximately 15% seen once.

Specimen: blood. The clonotype comes from a man aged 25-45 years with Graves' hyperthyroidism that later progressed to Graves' ophthalmopathy. The chain links TRBV5-1 to TRBJ1-6; D ambiguous. The CDR3 coding sequence is TGCGCCAGCAGCCCAGCCAATAATTCACCCCTCCACTTT. It yields the protein CASSPANNSPLHF.